A single sample is the source of the 4 T cell receptor beta chains below, sequenced in a study of response to subunit inactivated influenza vaccine. A single record per CDR3 protein comes from TCRdb applying MiXCR to the RT-PCR reads. The sample has roughly 500,000 distinct CDR3 sequences; 25% are singletons. Sequenced material: CD4+ T cells sorted from PBMCs, taken about 5 days after vaccination. These TCRs come from a man aged 45 to 65 who received an inactivated influenza vaccine.

In its sample, this clonotype was seen many times. The chain has TRBV5-1 and TRBJ2-1; D remains ambiguous. Trimming removed 5 bases from V and 5 bases from J, with 8 bases in between. In germline, CDR1 is SGHRS, CDR2 YFSETQ. The CDR3 is made up of 12 amino acids. CDR3 sequence reads: CASRGPDNEQFF. The CDR3 DNA reads TGCGCCAGCAGGGGCCCTGACAATGAGCAGTTCTTC.

This clonotype was detected a few times. The chain links TRBV7-2 to TRBJ2-2; 10 bases map to TRBD2. CDR3 size: 16 residues. Germline CDR1 and CDR2: SGHTA and FQGNSA. The ends lost 2 bases at V and 6 bases at J; junction bases unmatched: 6. The CDR3 bases are TGTGCCAGCAGCTTACGGGGACTAGCGACTGCCGGGGAGCTGTTTTTT. Protein: CASSLRGLATAGELFF.

The V and J genes are TRBV19 and TRBJ2-2; unclear D gene. Germline lookup yields CDR1 LNHDA and CDR2 SQIVND (reference sequence). The CDR3 consists of 12 residues. V was pared by 1 base and J by 7 bases, with 4 bases between. The CDR3 here is CASSIGIGELFF. As DNA, the CDR3 is TGTGCCAGTAGTATAGGGATCGGGGAGCTGTTTTTT.

J is TRBJ1-1 and V is TRBV4-1, with unresolved D. Germline CDR1 is MGHRA and CDR2 is YSYEKL. V was shortened by 5 bases and J by 7 bases, with 26 bases between the two germline ends. The CDR3 is 17 residues long. The CDR3 nucleotides read TGCGCCAGCAGCTTTAAGGCAGGACCGAGGATAAAAATTGAAGCTTTCTTT. Protein sequence: CASSFKAGPRIKIEAFF.